Below, 20 T cell receptor beta chains from the same sample are listed, as sequenced in a study of blood T cell repertoires in COVID-19 (dated by TCRdb to 2018 to 2021). The receptor library was made with the immunoSEQ multiplex PCR assay. This is the immuneACCESS table as TCRdb keeps it, with only in-frame sequences that have V and J called. A part of the clones is gone; compared with another copy, unresolved V genes explain less than half, and the rest is unexplained. The sample table holds 180,000 or so clones, of which 70% to 90% were seen once. Of the sample, 2.5% to 3.5% falls within the top ten clones. The specimen was peripheral blood. These receptors were taken from a man aged 55 to 70 with acute or convalescent COVID-19.

The genes are TRBV6-2 or TRBV6-3 and TRBJ2-1, with 9 bases lining up with TRBD2. The CDR3 spans 17 residues. J lost 0 bases, V lost 2 bases, and 5 bases had no gene match. From germline, CDR1 is MNHEY and CDR2 SVGEGT. The CDR3 region has the DNA TGTGCCAGCAGTTACCTAGCGGGGAGCCTCTCCTACAATGAGCAGTTCTTC. Its protein product is CASSYLAGSLSYNEQFF.

The chain has TRBV10-3 and TRBJ1-4, with D perhaps TRBD1 (5 bases). The V gene lost 2 bases and the J gene lost 11 bases, with 15 bases spanning the gap. Germline V lookup: CDR1 ENHRY, CDR2 SYGVKD. This CDR3 region has 14 residues. The CDR3 loop is CAISELGPGGKLFF. The CDR3 DNA follows: TGTGCCATCAGTGAGCTGGGGCCCGGGGGGAAACTGTTTTTT.

The V and J genes are TRBV2 and TRBJ1-1; 9 bases are shared with TRBD1. There are 17 residues in the CDR3. After removal of 5 bases from V and 8 bases from J, the junction contained 18 bases not matched to a gene. Germline CDR1 SNHLY, CDR2 FYNNEI. The CDR3 DNA follows: TGTGCCAGCAGTAGCCGGGACAGGGAGCCTAAAAATGCCGAAGCTTTCTTT. This gives the protein CASSSRDREPKNAEAFF.

This sequence joins TRBV7-2 and TRBJ2-5, with D tentatively TRBD2 (5 bases). This CDR3 is built from 14 residues. Germline assignment: CDR1 SGHTA and CDR2 FQGNSA. The ends were cut back, 5 bases at V and 3 bases at J, with 13 bases in the middle. Here the CDR3 DNA reads TGTGCCAGCAGCGAGAGGACTGTAAAAGAGACCCAGTACTTC. Translated: CASSERTVKETQYF.

This chain links TRBV27 with TRBJ1-2; TRBD1 matches at 9 bases. Germline CDR1 and CDR2: MNHEY and SMNVEV (reference sequence). The ends lost 6 bases at V and 7 bases at J; junction bases unmatched: 12. CDR3 length: 15 residues. The CDR3 region is CASRQGALILGGYTF. The CDR3 coding sequence is TGTGCCAGCAGACAGGGGGCGCTTATATTAGGTGGCTACACCTTC.

The chain combines TRBV5-8 with TRBJ1-1, with a possible D match to TRBD1 (5 bases). V was clipped by 0 bases and J by 0 bases, with 9 bases between them. This CDR3 has 15 amino acids. Germline V gene data show CDR1 as SGHTS and CDR2 as YDEGEE. CDR3 in amino acids: CASSLAGGMNTEAFF. In nucleotides, the CDR3 is TGTGCCAGCAGCTTGGCCGGGGGGATGAACACTGAAGCTTTCTTT.

In nucleotides, the CDR3 is TGTGCCAGCAGCCAACCGGGACTGGTATACAATGAGCAGTTCTTC. Translation: CASSQPGLVYNEQFF. The J gene is TRBJ2-1, the V gene TRBV27, with a weak D call TRBD2 (6 bases). V was shortened by 6 bases and J by 4 bases, with 16 bases between the two germline ends. CDR1 and CDR2 from the germline V gene are MNHEY and SMNVEV (reference sequence). The CDR3 extends over 15 amino acids.

The chain recombines TRBV19 with TRBJ2-1; 7 bases line up with TRBD1. From germline, CDR1 is LNHDA and CDR2 SQIVND (reference sequence). The CDR3 is 17 amino acids. V trimming: 3 bases; J trimming: 1 base; junction bases outside the gene matches: 9. The CDR3 DNA reads TGTGCCAGTAGTATGAAGGGGGCGGCCTATTCCTACAATGAGCAGTTCTTC. Protein sequence: CASSMKGAAYSYNEQFF.

The DNA of the CDR3 is TGTGCCAGCAGTTTACTAACTAGCGTGGACAATGAGCAGTTCTTC. It is translated as CASSLLTSVDNEQFF. This chain joins TRBV28 and TRBJ2-1; 7 bases agree with TRBD2. Losses at the gene ends were 2 bases for V and 5 bases for J; bases not matched to a gene: 6. This CDR3 region has 15 residues. Looked up from germline, CDR1 is MDHEN and CDR2 is SYDVKM. The full variable domain, completed using reference TRBV28 and TRBJ2-1, is DVKVTQSSRYLVKRTGEKVFLECVQDMDHENMFWYRQDPGLGLRLIYFSYDVKMKEKGDIPEGYSVSREKKERFSLILESASTNQTSMYLCASSLLTSVDNEQFFGPGTRLTVL.

The rearrangement links TRBV11-2 to TRBJ2-7, with 11 bases identical to TRBD2. This CDR3 has 17 residues. The V and J ends lost 1 base and 2 bases, in that order; junction bases with no gene match: 7. Looked up from germline, CDR1 is SGHAT and CDR2 is FQNNGV. The CDR3 loop is CASSLVSSGRFPYEQYF. In DNA form, the CDR3 reads TGTGCCAGCAGCTTAGTGTCTAGCGGGAGGTTTCCCTACGAGCAGTACTTC.

This clone was seen only a few times. The CDR3: CASSLNRGQGLGYTF. CDR3 coding DNA: TGTGCCAGCAGCCTTAACAGGGGACAGGGTCTAGGCTACACCTTC. The chain recombines TRBV7-2 with TRBJ1-2; 9 bases line up with TRBD1. The CDR3 has 15 amino acids. V was pared by 5 bases and J by 8 bases, with 12 bases of the junction left unmatched. CDR1 is SGHTA and CDR2 is FQGNSA in the germline V gene.

The sample holds many counts of this clone. V and J are TRBV11-3 and TRBJ1-6; 9 bases line up with TRBD1. The V gene end was trimmed by 3 bases and the J gene end by 7 bases; junction bases not matched to a gene: 1. CDR1 is SGHNT and CDR2 is YENEEA in the germline V gene. CDR3 length equals 14 residues. The CDR3 coding sequence is TGTGCCAGCAGCTTCGGGACAGGGAATTCACCCCTCCACTTT. It translates to CASSFGTGNSPLHF.

The gene calls are TRBV3-1 (or the pseudogene TRBV3-2) and TRBJ1-1, with 9 bases aligning to TRBD1. The CDR3 is made up of 16 amino acids. J gave up 7 bases and V 5 bases, and 14 bases lay outside the gene matches. CDR1 and CDR2 from the germline V gene are LGHDT and YNNKEL (reference sequence). The CDR3 here is CASSLMGTGSMNEAFF. CDR3 sequence (DNA): TGTGCCAGCAGCTTGATGGGGACAGGGTCAATGAATGAAGCTTTCTTT.

This chain connects TRBV11-3 to TRBJ2-3, with a possible D match to TRBD1 (5 bases). The CDR3 sequence is 14 residues long. Germline V gene sequence: CDR1 SGHNT, CDR2 YENEEA. V was cut by 1 base and J by 2 bases, with 7 bases left in between. Here the CDR3 reads CASSLGGTTDTQYF. The CDR3 DNA is TGTGCCAGCAGCTTAGGGGGCACCACAGATACGCAGTATTTT.

This chain links TRBV4-3 with TRBJ2-2, with D unclear. V shed 1 base and J shed 6 bases, with 6 bases lying between them. Germline values: CDR1 LGHNA, CDR2 YSLEER. This CDR3 has 13 amino acids. The CDR3, as DNA: TGCGCCAGCAGCCAAGTTTTCGCCGGGGAGCTGTTTTTT. This gives the protein CASSQVFAGELFF.

On this clone: The same CDR3 also results from other DNA sequences found in this sample. The rearrangement uses TRBV6-2 or TRBV6-3 and TRBJ1-1; D might be TRBD1 (5 bases). This CDR3 is built from 14 residues. Germline-derived CDR1 and CDR2 are MNHEY and SVGEGT. V lost 2 bases, J lost 1 base, and 8 bases lay in between. This chain's CDR3 is CASSYRGGNTEAFF. CDR3 sequence (DNA): TGTGCCAGCAGTTACAGGGGAGGGAACACTGAAGCTTTCTTT.

Concerning this clone itself: The junction differs from germline at one of its ends, possibly a read error. The genes are TRBV29-1 and TRBJ2-1; D possibly corresponds to TRBD1 (5 bases). The V gene's germline CDR1 is SQVTM and CDR2 ANQGSEA. The CDR3 runs to 10 residues. The CDR3 is CSVEGARQFF. DNA of the CDR3: TGCAGCGTGGAAGGGGCCAGACAGTTCTTC.

The chain recombines TRBV5-1 with TRBJ2-3; 10 bases are a match to TRBD2. Germline trimming cut 3 bases from V and 2 bases from J; bases unmatched to any gene: 6. CDR1 and CDR2 from the germline V gene are SGHRS and YFSETQ. CDR3 length: 16 residues. CDR3: CASSYTGLAVTDTQYF. In DNA, the CDR3 is TGCGCCAGCAGCTATACAGGACTAGCGGTCACAGATACGCAGTATTTT.

The chain carries TRBV19 and TRBJ2-1, with 10 nucleotides matching TRBD1. Germline V lookup: CDR1 LNHDA, CDR2 SQIVND (reference sequence). The CDR3 sequence is 16 residues long. Losses at the gene ends were 4 bases for V and 8 bases for J; bases not matched to a gene: 11. CDR3 sequence: CASSRAFGGTGDEQFF. DNA of the CDR3: TGTGCCAGTAGTAGGGCATTCGGTGGGACAGGGGATGAGCAGTTCTTC. Full variable domain (outside the CDR3, taken from reference TRBV19 and TRBJ2-1): DGGITQSPKYLFRKEGQNVTLSCEQNLNHDAMYWYRQDPGQGLRLIYYSQIVNDFQKGDIAEGYSVSREKKESFPLTVTSAQKNPTAFYLCASSRAFGGTGDEQFFGPGTRLTVL.

Concerning this clone: Other DNA sequences in this sample translate to the same CDR3. The chain carries TRBV18 and TRBJ2-1, with 9 nucleotides matching TRBD1. Germline V lookup: CDR1 KGHSH, CDR2 LQKENI. V shed 6 bases and J 7 bases; nucleotides not matched to a gene: 7. This CDR3 spans 14 amino acids. CDR3 nucleotide sequence: TGTGCCAGCTCCCGGGGACAGGGAGGGAATGAGCAGTTCTTC. This codes for CASSRGQGGNEQFF.